What follows are 18 T cell receptor beta chains derived from one specimen sequenced in a study of T cells after yellow fever vaccination. TCRdb passed the 5' RACE reads through MiXCR, listing each CDR3 protein once. The table records around 230,000 distinct CDR3 sequences, approximately 6.7% of them present only once. Sequences were derived from CD4+ T cells sorted from PBMCs, sampled on the day of the yellow fever booster vaccination. Receptors originate from a man under 40 who received the YFV17D yellow fever vaccine.

This clonotype was counted ten times or more. The CDR3 DNA reads TGCGCCAGCAGCTTCAGACGGGGGGGGCTTGCTAGCTCCTACAATGAGCAGTTCTTC. Its translation is CASSFRRGGLASSYNEQFF. This chain joins TRBV5-1 and TRBJ2-1; 8 bases fit TRBD2. V was pared by 2 bases and J by 0 bases, with 13 bases of the junction left unmatched. Germline lookup yields CDR1 SGHRS and CDR2 YFSETQ. This CDR3 is built from 19 residues.

This clonotype was seen only a few times. This chain uses TRBV6-1 with TRBJ2-1; D unclear. V lost 4 bases to trimming and J lost 7 bases, with 14 bases between them. CDR1 and CDR2 from the germline V gene are MNHNS and SASEGT. The length of the CDR3 is 14 residues. The CDR3 reads CASSAWAGWNEQFF. DNA for the CDR3: TGTGCCAGCAGTGCTTGGGCCGGGTGGAATGAGCAGTTCTTC.

This rearrangement joins TRBV5-6 to TRBJ1-4, with D unclear. With 3 bases removed from V and 0 bases from J, the gap between germline ends came to 9 bases. Germline-derived CDR1 and CDR2 are SGHDT and YYEEEE. The length of the CDR3 is 15 residues. In DNA form, the CDR3 reads TGTGCCAGCAGCTCGTACGGTGCAACTAATGAAAAACTGTTTTTT. Translated: CASSSYGATNEKLFF.

The J gene is TRBJ2-7, the V gene TRBV7-8, with D possibly TRBD2 on 5 matching bases. V gave up 4 bases and J gave up 7 bases, with 26 bases separating them. Germline V lookup: CDR1 SGHVS, CDR2 FQNEAQ. This CDR3 spans 17 amino acids. CDR3 sequence: CASSYTGRTSTRKEQYF. In DNA, the CDR3 is TGTGCCAGCAGCTACACCGGTAGGACTTCCACACGCAAGGAGCAGTACTTC.

Only a few counts were recorded for this clonotype. The J gene is TRBJ2-3, the V gene TRBV5-1; tentatively, D is TRBD2 (5 bases). Trimming shortened V by 5 bases and J by 1 base, and 14 bases separated the two germline ends. CDR1 and CDR2 (germline): SGHRS, YFSETQ. The CDR3 sequence is 15 residues long. CDR3 sequence reads: CASSSTGKRTDTQYF. The DNA of the CDR3 is TGCGCCAGCAGTTCTACGGGGAAGCGCACAGATACGCAGTATTTT.

In this sample, this clonotype turned up many times. The CDR3 region has the DNA TGCAGCGTAGGGACAGGGGGAATAGCTGAGCAGTTCTTC. Its translation: CSVGTGGIAEQFF. This rearrangement joins TRBV29-1 to TRBJ2-1, with 11 bases identical to TRBD1. In germline, CDR1 is SQVTM, CDR2 ANQGSEA. J was trimmed by 9 bases and V by 6 bases; bases with no gene match: 7. The CDR3 runs to 13 residues.

The rearrangement links TRBV7-8 to TRBJ2-2; D not resolved. V lost 0 bases and J 5 bases, leaving 19 bases between the germline ends. Looked up from germline, CDR1 is SGHVS and CDR2 is FQNEAQ. There are 18 residues in the CDR3. The CDR3 sequence is CASSLAGLVSIGTGELFF. DNA of the CDR3: TGTGCCAGCAGCTTAGCGGGTTTGGTGTCTATAGGGACCGGGGAGCTGTTTTTT.

This clonotype turned up a few times. V is TRBV19 and J is TRBJ2-3; D is possibly TRBD2 (5 bases). V gave up 6 bases and J gave up 6 bases, with 19 bases separating them. Germline lookup yields CDR1 LNHDA and CDR2 SQIVND (reference sequence). CDR3 length: 15 amino acids. CDR3 in DNA: TGTGCCAGTAGGGACTCTGGGGTCCGAGTCGATACGCAGTATTTT. Its translation is CASRDSGVRVDTQYF.

To note about this clonotype: One junction end does not reproduce the germline sequence, and a read error may be involved. The V gene is TRBV6-2 or TRBV6-3, the J gene TRBJ2-5, with D hard to call. The germline CDR1 and CDR2 sequences are MNHEY and SVGEGT. The CDR3 is 13 residues long. The CDR3 loop reads CASSDSHKETQYF. As DNA, the CDR3 is TGTGCCAGCAGTGACTCCCACAAAGAGACCCAGTACTTC.

This chain joins TRBV20-1 and TRBJ2-1, with 10 bases identical to TRBD1. Trimming at V came to 4 bases and at J to 5 bases, leaving 8 bases not matched to a gene. The length of the CDR3 is 15 residues. The germline V gene encodes CDR1 DFQATT and CDR2 SNEGSKA (reference sequence). Written as DNA, the CDR3 is TGCAGTGCTATCAAGTCGGGACAGGGGAACAATGAGCAGTTCTTC. Amino acid sequence: CSAIKSGQGNNEQFF.

This clonotype was counted ten times or more. This rearrangement joins TRBV12-3 or TRBV12-4 to TRBJ2-1; a possible D gene is TRBD1 (8 bases). Trimming removed 6 bases at V and 3 bases at J, with 18 bases between. The CDR3 has 16 residues. The CDR3 is CASRETGGGGYNEQFF. The CDR3 DNA reads as TGTGCCAGCAGGGAAACAGGGGGGGGAGGCTACAATGAGCAGTTCTTC.

To note about this clonotype: Compared with germline, one end of the junction differs, possibly owing to a read error. The CDR3 is CATSRGVWGPGSNQPQHF. The CDR3 coding sequence is TGTGCCACCAGTAGAGGTGTCTGGGGCCCTGGGAGCAATCAGCCCCAGCATTTT. The J gene is TRBJ1-5, the V gene TRBV15; possible D gene TRBD1, 5 bases. Germline CDR1 reads LNHNV; CDR2 reads YYDKDF (reference sequence). The CDR3 extends over 18 amino acids.

This clonotype was counted many times. This CDR3 reads CASSLVASGRGNEQFF. CDR3 DNA sequence: TGCGCCAGCAGCTTGGTGGCTAGCGGGAGAGGGAATGAGCAGTTCTTC. This chain joins TRBV5-1 and TRBJ2-1; 10 nucleotides align to TRBD2. Per germline, CDR1 SGHRS and CDR2 YFSETQ. The CDR3 is 16 residues long. V was pared by 0 bases and J by 7 bases, with 7 bases of the junction left unmatched.

This chain joins TRBV6-1 and TRBJ2-3; no clear D. The CDR3 covers 12 residues. Germline V lookup: CDR1 MNHNS, CDR2 SASEGT. Trimming took 6 bases from V and 4 from J, leaving 8 bases between them. The CDR3 sequence is CASSQTADTQYF. The DNA of the CDR3 is TGTGCCAGCAGCCAAACGGCAGATACGCAGTATTTT.

This clonotype was seen at least ten times. The J gene is TRBJ1-5, the V gene TRBV5-1; no definite D call. Trimming cost V 2 bases and J 10 bases, with 16 bases left between them. Germline lookup yields CDR1 SGHRS and CDR2 YFSETQ. The CDR3 runs to 14 residues. CDR3 in amino acids: CASSFGGTIDPQHF. As DNA, the CDR3 is TGCGCCAGCAGCTTTGGCGGCACGATCGATCCCCAGCATTTT.

The rearrangement joins TRBV12-3 or TRBV12-4 to TRBJ2-6, with D possibly being TRBD2 (6 bases). The CDR3 totals 16 residues. V lost 3 bases and J lost 4, with 13 bases in between. The CDR3 region has the DNA TGTGCCAGCAGTTTCAGGAGGGCGGGCGGGGCCAACGTCCTGACTTTC. This gives the protein CASSFRRAGGANVLTF.

This clonotype has a count of ten or more. The chain is built from TRBV5-1 and TRBJ2-7; no clear D gene. Germline assignment: CDR1 SGHRS and CDR2 YFSETQ. This CDR3 is built from 11 residues. V was trimmed by 5 bases and J by 6 bases, leaving 9 bases between them. The CDR3 protein is CASRDSGEQYF. The CDR3 DNA follows: TGCGCCAGCAGGGATTCGGGCGAGCAGTACTTC.

There are many counts of this clonotype. The chain uses TRBV5-1 and TRBJ2-1; 13 bases are shared with TRBD2. The J segment lost 8 bases and the V segment lost 5 bases, leaving 7 bases of the junction unmatched. The CDR3 totals 15 residues. Germline loops: CDR1 SGHRS, CDR2 YFSETQ. CDR3 region: CASRRGTSGIDEQFF. The CDR3 DNA reads as TGCGCCAGCAGGCGAGGGACTAGCGGGATTGATGAGCAGTTCTTC. The full variable domain, rest sourced from reference TRBV5-1 and TRBJ2-1, is KAGVTQTPRYLIKTRGQQVTLSCSPISGHRSVSWYQQTPGQGLQFLFEYFSETQRNKGNFPGRFSGRQFSNSRSEMNVSTLELGDSALYLCASRRGTSGIDEQFFGPGTRLTVL.